Shown below are 5 T cell receptor beta chains from a single sample sequenced in a study of identical twins. TCRdb called the 5' RACE reads again in MiXCR, with one record for every CDR3 protein. The table includes about 210,000 distinct CDR3 sequences, over 8% detected once. Source material: memory (CD45RO+) T cells sorted from blood. Receptor source: a woman aged 18-30 years in good health.

This clonotype occurred a few times. The rearrangement uses TRBV6-6 and TRBJ2-7; 7 nucleotides align to TRBD1. The CDR3 totals 13 residues. Germline V gives CDR1 MNHNY, CDR2 SVGAGI (reference sequence). Unmatched junction bases numbered 6, after V lost 10 bases and J lost 0 bases. The CDR3 nucleotides are TGTGCCACCAGAGGGGACAGCTCCTACGAGCAGTACTTC. Its protein product is CATRGDSSYEQYF.

This clonotype occurred a few times. Written as DNA, the CDR3 is TGCAGTGCTAGTCTCAGGGGTGAGACCCAGTACTTC. As protein: CSASLRGETQYF. The chain is built from TRBV20-1 and TRBJ2-5; TRBD1 is a possible D gene (6 bases). The V and J ends lost 3 bases and 5 bases respectively, with 10 bases between them. Germline lookup yields CDR1 DFQATT and CDR2 SNEGSKA (reference sequence). The CDR3 runs to 12 residues.

The chain employs TRBV15 and TRBJ1-2; TRBD1 might be the D (6 bases). The V end lost 1 base, the J end lost 8 bases, and 17 bases lay between the germline ends. This CDR3 spans 15 amino acids. Germline V gives CDR1 LNHNV, CDR2 YYDKDF (reference sequence). CDR3 in DNA: TGTGCCACCAGCAGAGCTTCGGACAGCCCAGGGGGCTACACCTTC. Translated, it gives CATSRASDSPGGYTF.

This clonotype was seen many times. V usage is TRBV5-6 and J usage is TRBJ2-2; D is possibly TRBD1 (6 bases). The CDR3 is made up of 17 amino acids. Per the germline V gene, CDR1 is SGHDT and CDR2 is YYEEEE. Trimming shortened V by 4 bases and J by 5 bases, and 21 bases separated the two germline ends. CDR3 DNA sequence: TGTGCCAGCAGCCCCCTTGGGGGCAGGGGATCGACCGGGGAGCTGTTTTTT. Its translation is CASSPLGGRGSTGELFF.

This clonotype was seen a few times. Written as DNA, the CDR3 is TGCAGTGCTAGAGTACCGGGACTAGCGGGATATGAGCAGTTCTTC. Its translation: CSARVPGLAGYEQFF. The chain has TRBV20-1 and TRBJ2-1; 13 positions match TRBD2. This CDR3 has 15 amino acids. The V and J ends lost 1 base and 8 bases, in that order; junction bases with no gene match: 5. Germline CDR1 and CDR2: DFQATT and SNEGSKA (reference sequence).